The rows below give T cell receptor beta chains drawn from one sample of a study of CD8+CD57+ T cells in acquired aplastic anemia. TCRdb processed the reads anew with MiXCR; each CDR3 protein has one entry. Of about 170,000 distinct CDR3 sequences detected, about 45% appear once; the ten largest clones hold about 1%. Sequenced input: sorted CD4+, CD8+, or CD8+CD57+ T cells (not recorded which) from PBMCs. Receptors originate from a human donor with aplastic anemia. Both conserved end residues are part of each CDR3. D genes are given only for firm matches. The size of a clone is reported for some rows only, either as once, few or many, or as a class for expanded clones.

D gene	J gene	clone size	V gene	CDR3 DNA	CDR3 protein
-	TRBJ2-3	many	TRBV6-5	TGTGCCAGCAGTTACAGGGGAGGAACAGATACGCAGTATTTT	CASSYRGGTDTQYF
TRBD1	TRBJ1-2	many	TRBV6-1	TGTGCCAGCAGTCCCCGGGACAGCTATGGCTACACCTTC	CASSPRDSYGYTF
TRBD2	TRBJ2-3	-	TRBV6-5	TGTGCCAGCAGTTACGGGACTAGCGGGGGGAACACAGATACGCAGTATTTT	CASSYGTSGGNTDTQYF
TRBD1	TRBJ2-1	many	TRBV5-4	TGTGCCAGCAGCTTGCGGGGCAGGGGGCAGCTCAATGAGCAGTTCTTC	CASSLRGRGQLNEQFF
TRBD2	TRBJ2-5	many	TRBV20-1	TGCAGTGCCCCCTTGGGTAGCGGGGGCTTACACCAAGAGACCCAGTACTTC	CSAPLGSGGLHQETQYF
-	TRBJ1-1	many	TRBV7-9	TGTGCCAGCAGCAGGCAGGGGCGGACGAACACTGAAGCTTTCTTT	CASSRQGRTNTEAFF
-	TRBJ2-3	once	TRBV7-9	TGTGCCAGCAATCGGGGGACGACAGATACGCAGTATTTT	CASNRGTTDTQYF
TRBD1	TRBJ1-2	many	TRBV20-1	TGCAGTGCTAGAGACCCGGGACAGGGTCCCTATGGCTACACCTTC	CSARDPGQGPYGYTF
TRBD1	TRBJ2-1	many	TRBV29-1	TGCAGCTCCCTTTCCGGGACAGGGGGCTACAATGAGCAGTTCTTC	CSSLSGTGGYNEQFF
TRBD2	TRBJ2-5	many	TRBV7-9	TGTGCCAGCAGCCAAATGGGGGGGAGTGAGACCCAGTACTTC	CASSQMGGSETQYF
-	TRBJ2-5	once	TRBV24-1	TGTGCCACCAGTGCCGGCAGGGGGGGCCGGGAGACCCAGTACTTC	CATSAGRGGRETQYF
TRBD2	TRBJ2-5	-	TRBV20-1	TGCGGTGCTGGAAGTAGCGGGGGGGCCGAGACCCAGTACTTC	CGAGSSGGAETQYF
-	TRBJ2-2	-	TRBV24-1	TGTGCCACCAGTGATGACCCCGGCTACACCGGGGAGCTGTTTTTT	CATSDDPGYTGELFF
-	TRBJ2-2	once	TRBV11-2	TGTGCCAGCAGCTCTCACTTGGTAAAGGGCACCGGGGAGCTGTTTTTT	CASSSHLVKGTGELFF
-	TRBJ2-2	few	TRBV19	TGTGCCAGTAGCCCCGGAGGCGATGCCGGGGAGCTGTTTTTT	CASSPGGDAGELFF
-	TRBJ1-4	-	TRBV29-1	TGCAGCGCGGGGGGAACAACTAATGAAAAACTGTTTTTT	CSAGGTTNEKLFF
-	TRBJ1-6	many	TRBV6-1	TGTGCCAGCAGAAGACAGGCGAATAATTCACCCCTCCACTTT	CASRRQANNSPLHF
TRBD1	TRBJ1-1	-	TRBV19	TGTGCCAGCACCCGACAGGGATTAGCTTTCTTT	CASTRQGLAFF
-	TRBJ1-6	-	TRBV2	TGTGCCAGCAGTGACAGGACCTCCTATAATTCACCCCTCCACTTT	CASSDRTSYNSPLHF
-	TRBJ2-5	-	TRBV24-1	TGTGCCACCAGTGATTCATCGACGGCTCCAGAGACCCAGTACTTC	CATSDSSTAPETQYF
TRBD2	TRBJ2-1	many	TRBV2	TGTGCCAGCATCCCGACTAGCGGGGCGTGGCACGAGCAGTTCTTC	CASIPTSGAWHEQFF
-	TRBJ1-2	-	TRBV7-3	TGTGCCAGCAGCTACAGCATTCAGGGACCGGGCCATGGCTACACCTTC	CASSYSIQGPGHGYTF
TRBD1	TRBJ2-7	-	TRBV7-3	TGTGCCAGCAGCGGACAGGGTTCCCACGAGCAGTACTTC	CASSGQGSHEQYF
-	TRBJ2-1	many	TRBV6-1	TGTGCCAGCACATTATTAAAGGACAATGAGCAGTTCTTC	CASTLLKDNEQFF
-	TRBJ2-3	many	TRBV5-5	TGTGCCAGCAGCTTGGGCGTTGTCGAGGAGCAGTATTTT	CASSLGVVEEQYF
TRBD2	TRBJ2-2	-	TRBV10-3	TGTGCCGCGAGTAGGCTAGCGGGTAACACCGGGGAGCTGTTTTTT	CAASRLAGNTGELFF
-	TRBJ2-7	many	TRBV20-1	TGCAGTGCTAGTGGGACTGCGACCTACGAGCAGTACTTC	CSASGTATYEQYF
TRBD1	TRBJ2-1	-	TRBV24-1	TGTGCCACCAGTGGAACTCCGGGACAGGGGAAGAATGAGCAGTTATTC	CATSGTPGQGKNEQLF
-	TRBJ1-2	many	TRBV20-1	TGCAGTGCTCTTCAGGGGAACGGTTATGGCTACACCTTC	CSALQGNGYGYTF
-	TRBJ2-6	few	TRBV7-9	TGTGCCAGCAGCTTTTACAGGGATTTC	CASSFYRDF
-	TRBJ2-2	-	TRBV7-3	TGTGCCAGCAGTACAGGGATCTTCGGGGAGCTGTTTTTT	CASSTGIFGELFF
TRBD1	TRBJ2-2	-	TRBV10-3	TGTGCCGTCAGTATACTGGACAGGGTGTACGGGGAGCTGTTTTTT	CAVSILDRVYGELFF
TRBD2	TRBJ2-7	-	TRBV14	TGTGCCAGCAGCTGGACTAGCGGGAGTTACGAGCAGTACTTC	CASSWTSGSYEQYF
TRBD1	TRBJ2-2	once	TRBV7-3	TGTGCCAGCAGCCCACAGGGGGCCGGGGAGCTGTTTTTT	CASSPQGAGELFF
-	TRBJ2-3	-	TRBV2	TGTGCCAGCAGGGTGGAAGGCACAGATACGCAGTATTTT	CASRVEGTDTQYF
-	TRBJ1-1	few	TRBV10-3	TGTGCCATCAGTGACGCCTCAGGGGAAACTGAAGCTTTCTTT	CAISDASGETEAFF
TRBD1	TRBJ2-7	-	TRBV29-1	TGCAGCGTCAAGGGACAGGGGTACGACGAGCAGTACTTC	CSVKGQGYDEQYF
-	TRBJ2-1	many	TRBV2	TGTGCCAGCAGTGTAGGACAGGGAGGGTACAATGAGCAGTTCTTC	CASSVGQGGYNEQFF
-	TRBJ2-1	many	TRBV5-4	TGTGCCAGCAGACCCGGGAGTTACAATGAGCAGTTCTTC	CASRPGSYNEQFF
-	TRBJ2-1	-	TRBV10-3	TGTGCCACGAGGCAGGGGCCTTCCTACAATGAGCAGTTTTTC	CATRQGPSYNEQFF
-	TRBJ1-2	many	TRBV5-1	TGCGCCAGCAGCTTGCAGGGTGCCTATGGCTACACCTTC	CASSLQGAYGYTF
TRBD2	TRBJ2-1	few	TRBV5-1	TGCGCCAGCAGCTTTACCGGGACTAGCGGGTACAATGAGCAGTTCTTC	CASSFTGTSGYNEQFF
TRBD2	TRBJ2-2	many	TRBV7-8	TGTGCCAGCAGCCCTACTAGCGGGGTGAAGAACACCGGGGAGCTGTTTTTT	CASSPTSGVKNTGELFF
-	TRBJ1-4	once	TRBV12-3/TRBV12-4	TGTGCCAGCAGTTTCTCCACTTTTGGTGAAAAACTGTTTTTT	CASSFSTFGEKLFF
-	TRBJ2-5	-	TRBV2	TGTGCCAGCAGTGAAAATAGGGCCGGAGGGCAAGAGACCCAGTACTTC	CASSENRAGGQETQYF
-	TRBJ2-3	-	TRBV10-2	TGCGCCAGCAGTGATGGGGGGAGTAGCACAGATACGCAGTATTTT	CASSDGGSSTDTQYF
TRBD2	TRBJ2-7	many	TRBV20-1	TGCAGTGCTAGAGGATCGCGGGGGGGCTACGAGCAGTACTTC	CSARGSRGGYEQYF
TRBD2	TRBJ2-7	few	TRBV6-1	TGTGCCAGCGGACTAGCGGGTTGGTACGAGCAGTACTTC	CASGLAGWYEQYF
TRBD1	TRBJ2-7	-	TRBV29-1	TGCAGCGGGAAACAGGGGGCGGACGAGCAGTACTTC	CSGKQGADEQYF
-	TRBJ2-1	-	TRBV6-5	TGTGCCAGCAGTTACCGGGGAGATGAGCAGTTCTTC	CASSYRGDEQFF
TRBD1	TRBJ1-2	many	TRBV6-1	TGTGCCAGCAGGGACAGGGAGGTCTATGGCTACACCTTC	CASRDREVYGYTF
-	TRBJ2-5	-	TRBV5-1	TGCGCCAGCAGCTTGTTTGGCAAGGCGGAAGAGACCCAGTACTTC	CASSLFGKAEETQYF
-	TRBJ1-2	many	TRBV6-1	TGTGCCAGCCCGGGCCAAAACGTCTATGGCTACACCTTC	CASPGQNVYGYTF
-	TRBJ1-1	once	TRBV7-3	TGTGCCAGCAGCTTAATCGGGTTGAGGAACACTGAAGCTTTCTTT	CASSLIGLRNTEAFF
TRBD2	TRBJ2-1	many	TRBV19	TGTGCCAGTAACCAACTAGCGGGGGGGCCAGGTGAGCAGTTCTTC	CASNQLAGGPGEQFF
-	TRBJ2-1	-	TRBV10-3	TGTGCCAGCAGTCCCCACCGGACTTCTGCTAATGAGCAGTTCTTC	CASSPHRTSANEQFF
TRBD2	TRBJ2-7	-	TRBV10-3	TGTGCCATCAGTGGGAAAGCGGGGGGGGTCCGGGCCTACGAGCAGTACTTC	CAISGKAGGVRAYEQYF
-	TRBJ2-7	once	TRBV5-1	TGCGCCAGCAGTAGTACCAGCGGCCAACCCTACGAGCAGTACTTC	CASSSTSGQPYEQYF
TRBD1	TRBJ1-2	-	TRBV24-1	TGTGCCACCAGTGACCCCACGACAGGGGAAGAATATGGCTACACCTTC	CATSDPTTGEEYGYTF